Listed below are T cell receptor beta chains from one sample, sequenced in a study of T cells in localized non-small cell lung cancer. The assay was immunoSEQ multiplex PCR, and TCRdb's table has in-frame clones only and misses some. The data show 30,000 to 40,000 clones, around 86% seen once. Specimen: peripheral blood mononuclear cells, collected before any cancer treatment. These receptors all come from a male donor older than 55 with stage II lung adenocarcinoma. Each CDR3 is given without its conserved first and last residue. Each record gives: J gene, V gene, D gene, clone size, CDR3 protein. D genes are given only for firm matches. Size is stated for part of the rows, as once, few or many counts, or as a class when the clone is expanded.

TRBJ2-7	TRBV7-2	-	-	ASSLVASSYSYEQY
TRBJ1-5	TRBV5-8	-	-	ASSLPSSVGPQH
TRBJ2-6	TRBV5-6	-	-	ASSPTGIGANVLT
TRBJ1-5	TRBV6-1	-	-	ASSEGSRDQPQH
TRBJ1-1	TRBV28	TRBD1	-	ASRTGTGLEAF
TRBJ2-4	TRBV9	-	-	ASSVGGGIAKNIQY
TRBJ1-1	TRBV30	-	-	AWSTLGGTEAF
TRBJ2-1	TRBV9	-	-	ASSVQGSGNEQF
TRBJ2-1	TRBV6-5	-	-	ASRGNTYNEQF
TRBJ1-1	TRBV5-6	-	-	ASSLEGMRTEAF
TRBJ2-7	TRBV28	-	-	ASSYGEQY
TRBJ2-2	TRBV6-5	-	-	ASSIGGRTGELF
TRBJ2-6	TRBV7-8	-	-	ASSVDRYPQSRANVLT
TRBJ2-3	TRBV9	-	-	ASSVAAGRTDTQY
TRBJ2-1	TRBV5-4	-	-	ASSLAADPYNEQF
TRBJ2-1	TRBV2	-	-	ASRQRAAQNNEQF
TRBJ2-2	TRBV5-1	-	-	ASIRELNTGELF
TRBJ1-1	TRBV30	-	few	AWGRYLMNTEAF
TRBJ2-3	TRBV30	-	-	AWSAESRDTQY
TRBJ1-1	TRBV9	-	few	ASSVEGGRHPSEAF
TRBJ2-5	TRBV27	-	-	ATRAEGIGDETQY
TRBJ2-2	TRBV30	-	-	ARVGGSNTGELF
TRBJ1-5	TRBV28	-	-	ASSWVEGLGSIDQPQH
TRBJ2-1	TRBV5-4	-	-	ASSLEGKNEQF
TRBJ2-7	TRBV29-1	-	-	SGGSGYEQY
TRBJ1-1	TRBV29-1	-	-	SVTVRTDNTEAF
TRBJ2-5	TRBV9	TRBD1	-	ASNSGTGQETQY
TRBJ1-1	TRBV2	-	once	ASSPRFGAEAF
TRBJ2-3	TRBV7-9	-	-	ASSLAKARGDTQY